The T cell receptor (beta chain) described here comes from a study of blood T cell repertoires in COVID-19. Study information: T cells, B-cell-depleted T cells, or PBMCs supplied cDNA or gDNA.

Produced via immunoSEQ multiplex PCR; TCRdb's table is partial and in-frame only. The repertoire holds 200,000 or so clones, with roughly nine tenths as singletons. Germline lookup yields CDR1 LNHNV and CDR2 YYDKDF (reference sequence). With 1 base removed from V and 0 bases from J, the gap between germline ends came to 15 bases. CDR3 length equals 18 residues. The material sequenced was peripheral blood. J is TRBJ1-4 and V is TRBV15, with a weak D call TRBD1 (6 bases). The receptor was derived from a man in his sixties or seventies with acute or convalescent COVID-19. CDR3 amino acids: CATSRAPGQIATNEKLFF. The CDR3 nucleotides are TGTGCCACCAGCAGAGCCCCGGGACAAATCGCAACTAATGAAAAACTGTTTTTT.